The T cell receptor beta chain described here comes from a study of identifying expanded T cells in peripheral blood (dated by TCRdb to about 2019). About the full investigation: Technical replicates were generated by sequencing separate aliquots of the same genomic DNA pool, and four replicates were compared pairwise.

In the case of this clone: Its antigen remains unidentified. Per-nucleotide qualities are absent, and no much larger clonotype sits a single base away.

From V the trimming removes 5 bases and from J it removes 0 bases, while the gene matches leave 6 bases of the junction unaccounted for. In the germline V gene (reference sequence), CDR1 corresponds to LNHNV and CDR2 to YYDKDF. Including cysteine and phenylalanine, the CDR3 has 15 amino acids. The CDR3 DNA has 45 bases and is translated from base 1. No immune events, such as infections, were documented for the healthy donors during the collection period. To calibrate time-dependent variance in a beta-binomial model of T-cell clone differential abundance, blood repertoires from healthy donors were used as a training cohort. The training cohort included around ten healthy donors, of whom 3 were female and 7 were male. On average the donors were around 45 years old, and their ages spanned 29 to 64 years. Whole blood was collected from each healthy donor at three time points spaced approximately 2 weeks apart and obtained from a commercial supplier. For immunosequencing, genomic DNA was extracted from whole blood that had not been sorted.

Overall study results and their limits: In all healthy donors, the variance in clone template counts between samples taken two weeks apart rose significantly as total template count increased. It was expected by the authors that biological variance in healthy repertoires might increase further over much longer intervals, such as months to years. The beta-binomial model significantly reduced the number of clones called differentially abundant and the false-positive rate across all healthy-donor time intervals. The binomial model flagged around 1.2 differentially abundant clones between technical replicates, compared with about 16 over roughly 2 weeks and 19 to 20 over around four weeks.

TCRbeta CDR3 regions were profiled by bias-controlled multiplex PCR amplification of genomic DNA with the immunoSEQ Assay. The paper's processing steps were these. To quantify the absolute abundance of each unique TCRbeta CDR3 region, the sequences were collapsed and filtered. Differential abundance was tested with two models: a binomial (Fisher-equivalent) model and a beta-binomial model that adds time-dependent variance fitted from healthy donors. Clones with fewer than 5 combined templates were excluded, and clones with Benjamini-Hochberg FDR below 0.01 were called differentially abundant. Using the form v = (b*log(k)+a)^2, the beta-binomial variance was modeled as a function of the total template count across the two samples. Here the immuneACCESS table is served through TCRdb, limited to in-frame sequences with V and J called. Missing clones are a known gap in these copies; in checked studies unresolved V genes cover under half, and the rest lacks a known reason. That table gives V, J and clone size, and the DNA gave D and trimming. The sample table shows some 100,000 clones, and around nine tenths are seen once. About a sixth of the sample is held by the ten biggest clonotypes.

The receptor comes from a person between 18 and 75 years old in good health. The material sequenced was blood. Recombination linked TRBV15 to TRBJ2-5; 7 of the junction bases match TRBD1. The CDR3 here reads CATSGQQGYQETQYF. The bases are TGTGCCACCAGCGGGCAACAGGGGTACCAAGAGACCCAGTACTTC.